This T cell receptor beta chain originates from a study of T cells after somatic rescue of genetic block. Sequencing used immunoSEQ multiplex PCR; TCRdb keeps in-frame clones, though not all of them. The sample has tens of thousands of clones, around 90% seen once. CDR1 and CDR2 (germline): SNHLY, FYNNEI. This CDR3 is built from 13 residues. V shed 6 bases, J shed 5 bases, and the junction held 3 bases outside the gene matches. The TCR was taken from a man aged 25 to 40. The chain carries TRBV2 and TRBJ1-5; 8 positions match TRBD1. The sample taken for sequencing was peripheral blood mononuclear cells (PBMCs). The CDR3 loop reads CASSGQGHQPQHF. The CDR3 nucleotides read TGTGCCAGCAGCGGACAGGGCCATCAGCCCCAGCATTTT.